The text below deals with one T cell receptor beta chain. No antigen is known for it. Per-base qualities were not stored, and no clone one base away is much larger. This sample was included in a study of blood T cell repertoires in COVID-19 (dated by TCRdb to between 2020 and 2021). Looking at the study overall: Samples from collaborators originated in the United States, Italy and Spain and spanned both the acute and convalescent phases of COVID-19. The prospective study material was composed of cDNA or gDNA derived from T cells, B-cell-depleted T cells, or PBMCs. Subjects who had been exposed to COVID-19, were actively infected with it, or had recovered from it provided the deeply sampled blood TCRbeta repertoires that made up the dataset. A freely available public database, intended as a resource for researchers studying the immune response to SARS-CoV-2, is where the repertoires were released. Samples were obtained from the ongoing ImmuneRACE study (first 160 participants) and from roughly 1,300 subjects provided by 6 global collaborators. Sample metadata almost always included a de-identified subject ID, COVID-19 status, age in years and sex. HLA class I and class II types, where available, came from metadata supplied by the sample provider rather than from assay-based typing.

General conclusions and limits of the study: The quantity of clinical and demographic metadata differed by source and by participant and was supplied without curation.

TCRbeta CDR3 regions were amplified from genomic DNA by means of the immunoSEQ Assay, a bias-controlled multiplex PCR. The original methods were these. Within the assay, amplification of reference gene primers was used to estimate how many nucleated cells each sample contained. To quantify the absolute abundance of each unique TCRbeta CDR3 rearrangement, sequence reads were collapsed and filtered. For each sample, productive Simpson clonality was calculated by taking the square root of Simpson's diversity index across productive rearrangements. TCRdb holds this immuneACCESS table with in-frame rearrangements only. Some clones are missing; in checked studies, unresolved V genes explain under half, and the rest has no known cause. V and J calls and clone size are those listed in that table; D and trimming were worked out from the DNA. This sample has over 400,000 clones in its table, and around 90% of those were observed once. The top ten constitute roughly 8% of the sample.

Trimming removed 4 bases from V and 3 bases from J, leaving 5 bases between the germline ends. From its cysteine to its phenylalanine, the CDR3 spans 11 amino acids. Just CDR3 DNA is preserved here, 33 bases in frame from base 1. As encoded in the germline V gene (reference sequence), CDR1 is GTSNPN while CDR2 is SVGIG. One collaborating source in Seattle enrolled patients while the patients were actively infected and followed the patients over time throughout the course of disease. The collaborating institutions used their own protocols to collect whole blood in K2EDTA tubes. Collaborator samples were shipped for TCRbeta analysis as frozen whole blood, isolated PBMCs, or DNA extracted from either sample type.

This TCR came from a woman aged 45-65 years with COVID-19, enrolled during active disease. The chain uses TRBV30 and TRBJ2-3, with no reliable assignment of the D segment. Sequencing was done on a sample of peripheral blood. Read as DNA, the sequence is TGTGCCTGGACCCAGACAGATACGCAGTATTTT. It encodes CAWTQTDTQYF.